Listed here are 12 T cell receptor beta chains from one sample, sequenced in a study of T-cell memory formation after mild COVID-19. TCRdb redid the calling of the 5' RACE reads with MiXCR, one entry per CDR3 protein. The data show around 90,000 distinct CDR3 sequences, with about 13% seen just once and roughly a quarter held by the top ten. The sequencing sample was made of PBMCs or a T cell subset sorted from them (not recorded which). The receptors here all came from an adult woman who had mild COVID-19 (a few samples of this study predate the infection). Cell type and time point are not known.

This chain uses TRBV25-1 with TRBJ2-7, with TRBD2 matching 11 bases. The V gene's germline CDR1 is MGHDK and CDR2 SYGVNS. CDR3 size: 15 residues. V shed 4 bases and J 0 bases; nucleotides not matched to a gene: 2. In DNA form, the CDR3 reads TGTGCCAGCAGTGTGGGACTAGCGGTCTCCTACGAGCAGTACTTC. Translation gives CASSVGLAVSYEQYF.

The gene calls are TRBV29-1 and TRBJ2-2; D may correspond to TRBD1 or TRBD2 (5 bases each). Per the germline V gene, CDR1 is SQVTM and CDR2 is ANQGSEA. Deletions cut 3 bases from V and 6 bases from J, with 20 bases between. CDR3 length: 16 amino acids. CDR3 sequence: CSVELPGPRVAGELFF. The CDR3 nucleotides are TGCAGCGTTGAGCTCCCGGGACCCCGAGTCGCCGGGGAGCTGTTTTTT.

This clonotype has a handful of counts. The J gene is TRBJ1-2, the V gene TRBV20-1, with D possibly being TRBD1 (6 bases). Germline V gene sequence: CDR1 DFQATT, CDR2 SNEGSKA (reference sequence). The V end lost 4 bases, the J end lost 2 bases, and 14 bases lay between the germline ends. The length of the CDR3 is 14 residues. CDR3 in amino acids: CSAKQGLVNYGYTF. DNA for the CDR3: TGCAGTGCTAAACAGGGACTGGTAAACTATGGCTACACCTTC.

This sequence joins TRBV12-3 or TRBV12-4 and TRBJ2-5; tentatively, D is TRBD2 (7 bases). Deletions cut 9 bases from V and 5 bases from J, with 22 bases between. The CDR3 is made up of 15 amino acids. Here the CDR3 DNA reads TGTGCCAGTTCACAAGAGGGGGGGTTGGGTGAGACCCAGTACTTC. Amino acids: CASSQEGGLGETQYF.

There are a few counts of this clonotype. This chain joins TRBV7-9 and TRBJ2-5; D is uncertain. Per the germline V gene, CDR1 is SEHNR and CDR2 is FQNEAQ (reference sequence). The CDR3 is 13 residues long. V was shortened by 5 bases and J by 5 bases, with 12 bases between the two germline ends. The CDR3 protein is CASSGTWVETQYF. In nucleotides, the CDR3 is TGTGCCAGCAGCGGTACGTGGGTGGAGACCCAGTACTTC.

In this sample, this clonotype turned up a few times. This chain uses TRBV5-4 with TRBJ2-3; tentative D call: TRBD2 (5 bases). The germline V gene has CDR1 SGHNT and CDR2 YYREEE (reference sequence). This CDR3 has 15 amino acids. Trimming shortened V by 7 bases and J by 2 bases, and 17 bases separated the two germline ends. The CDR3 nucleotides read TGTGCCAGCTCTTTCAGACTATTCACCACAGATACGCAGTATTTT. Translated, it gives CASSFRLFTTDTQYF.

This clonotype was seen more than once but under ten times. This chain uses TRBV5-1 with TRBJ2-7; D is unclear. Germline lookup yields CDR1 SGHRS and CDR2 YFSETQ. The CDR3 totals 14 residues. Trimming shortened V by 5 bases and J by 4 bases, and 16 bases separated the two germline ends. This CDR3 is CASRFLGLGYEQYF. In nucleotides, the CDR3 is TGCGCCAGCAGGTTTTTAGGGCTCGGGTACGAGCAGTACTTC.

This clonotype was observed a few times. The rearrangement joins TRBV5-6 to TRBJ2-1; no clear D. The CDR3 has 13 residues. Deletions cut 0 bases from V and 8 bases from J, with 9 bases between. The germline CDR1 and CDR2 sequences are SGHDT and YYEEEE. CDR3: CASSLAASDEQFF. As DNA, the CDR3 is TGTGCCAGCAGCTTGGCGGCTAGTGATGAGCAGTTCTTC.

This clonotype was found a few times. This CDR3 is CASSQTTGRADTQYF. CDR3 in DNA: TGCGCCAGCAGCCAAACGACAGGGAGGGCAGATACGCAGTATTTT. The gene calls are TRBV4-1 and TRBJ2-3; D may correspond to TRBD1 or TRBD2 (7 bases each). This CDR3 is built from 15 residues. Trimming removed 2 bases at V and 4 bases at J, with 13 bases between. CDR1 is MGHRA, CDR2 YSYEKL, per germline.

This rearrangement joins TRBV5-1 to TRBJ1-1; D call uncertain. The CDR3 is 12 amino acids. Per the germline V gene, CDR1 is SGHRS and CDR2 is YFSETQ. Between the trimmed V and J ends, which lost 4 bases and 5 bases, there was a span of 9 bases. In nucleotides, the CDR3 is TGCGCCAGCAGCGCTCCGAGGACTGAAGCTTTCTTT. This gives the protein CASSAPRTEAFF.

By share of the sample, this clonotype is medium-sized (0.01 to 0.1%). V is TRBV5-4 and J is TRBJ2-3; 8 bases are a match to TRBD2. Germline V gene sequence: CDR1 SGHNT, CDR2 YYREEE (reference sequence). The CDR3 totals 14 residues. With V trimmed by 1 base and J by 4 bases, 2 bases remained unmatched. The CDR3 loop reads CASSLIGGADTQYF. CDR3 nucleotides: TGTGCCAGCAGCTTGATCGGGGGGGCAGATACGCAGTATTTT.

The sample holds a few counts of this clonotype. The chain links TRBV19 to TRBJ1-1; tentatively, D is TRBD1 (6 bases). Germline V gene sequence: CDR1 LNHDA, CDR2 SQIVND (reference sequence). The CDR3 is 15 amino acids. V lost 7 bases, J lost 1 base, and 16 bases lay in between. CDR3 bases: TGTGCCAGTACCCCATTCAGGGGCCCGAACACTGAAGCTTTCTTT. It encodes CASTPFRGPNTEAFF.